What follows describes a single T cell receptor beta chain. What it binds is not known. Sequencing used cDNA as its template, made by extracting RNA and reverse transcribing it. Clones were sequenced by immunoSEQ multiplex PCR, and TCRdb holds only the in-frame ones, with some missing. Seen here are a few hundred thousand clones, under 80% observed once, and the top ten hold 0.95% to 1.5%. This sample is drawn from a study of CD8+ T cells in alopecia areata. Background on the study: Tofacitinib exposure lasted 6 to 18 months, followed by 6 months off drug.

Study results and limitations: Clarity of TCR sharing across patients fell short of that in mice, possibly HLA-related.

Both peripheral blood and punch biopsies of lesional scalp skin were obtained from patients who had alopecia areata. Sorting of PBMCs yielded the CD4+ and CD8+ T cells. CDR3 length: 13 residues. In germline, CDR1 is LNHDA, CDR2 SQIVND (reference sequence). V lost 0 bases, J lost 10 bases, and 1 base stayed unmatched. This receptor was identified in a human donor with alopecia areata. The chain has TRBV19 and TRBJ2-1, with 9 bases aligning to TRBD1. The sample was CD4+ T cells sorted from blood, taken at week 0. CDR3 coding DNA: TGTGCCAGTAGTATAGACGGACAGGGGGAGCAGTTCTTC. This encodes CASSIDGQGEQFF.